The subject of this entry is one T cell receptor (beta chain). Its antigen is undetermined. This sample is part of a study of cytomegalovirus exposure and HLA in healthy donors. Study-wide points: Most CMV-associated TCR beta chains were later found to appear HLA-restricted. In a later analysis, common viral pathogens appeared linked to several of the most significant clusters. Presence/absence analyses assumed roughly uniform sequencing depth across donors. Fewer N-insertions (relative to the approximately 700-donor mean) were reportedly seen in an Asian-associated ancestry cluster in a later analysis.

Unmatched junction bases numbered 3, after V lost 5 bases and J lost 5 bases. The CDR3 runs to 12 residues. PCR involved 60 Vbeta and 13 Jbeta primers. Only in-frame clones appear in the TCRdb table, and some are missing; sequencing was by immunoSEQ multiplex PCR. Of 130,000 to 150,000 clones in the sample, just under 80% were seen once. The clonotype comes from a man aged 30 to 39 in good health and CMV-seronegative. V gene TRBV6-7 combines with J gene TRBJ2-7; 7 nucleotides match TRBD1. TRBV6-7 is an open reading frame, and its role is uncertain. Sequencing input: PBMCs. The CDR3 region has the DNA TGTGCCAGCAGTCGACAGGGCCACGAGCAGTACTTC. The encoded protein is CASSRQGHEQYF.